The source of this T cell receptor (beta chain) is a study of T cells in Graves' hyperthyroidism and ophthalmopathy. The germline V gene has CDR1 SGHAT and CDR2 FQNNGV. The germline V and J ends were trimmed by 5 bases and 1 base, with 24 bases remaining between them. The CDR3 totals 19 residues. There are many counts of this clonotype. Its antigen is not known. General study points: Ophthalmopathy, as predicted by the model, came a median 6.5 months after the prediction. Within blood appeared most thyroid clonotypes that had expanded above 0.001.

What was amplified from RNA transcripts were TCR beta CDR3 regions. Using the HTBI primer set, a first-round RT-PCR was run on the TCR CDR3. TCRdb used MiXCR to reprocess the multiplex PCR reads, holding one entry per CDR3 protein. This table holds about 500,000 distinct CDR3 sequences, 15% to 20% found once. This clonotype was sampled from a woman under 40 with Graves' ophthalmopathy. This sequence joins TRBV11-2 and TRBJ2-1; D assignment may be TRBD1 or TRBD2 (7 bases each). The sequencing input was blood. The DNA for the CDR3 is TGTGCCAGCAGCCCCAGGGGGGGTCGGGGGGCAAGTTCCTACAATGAGCAGTTCTTC. Translating it yields CASSPRGGRGASSYNEQFF.